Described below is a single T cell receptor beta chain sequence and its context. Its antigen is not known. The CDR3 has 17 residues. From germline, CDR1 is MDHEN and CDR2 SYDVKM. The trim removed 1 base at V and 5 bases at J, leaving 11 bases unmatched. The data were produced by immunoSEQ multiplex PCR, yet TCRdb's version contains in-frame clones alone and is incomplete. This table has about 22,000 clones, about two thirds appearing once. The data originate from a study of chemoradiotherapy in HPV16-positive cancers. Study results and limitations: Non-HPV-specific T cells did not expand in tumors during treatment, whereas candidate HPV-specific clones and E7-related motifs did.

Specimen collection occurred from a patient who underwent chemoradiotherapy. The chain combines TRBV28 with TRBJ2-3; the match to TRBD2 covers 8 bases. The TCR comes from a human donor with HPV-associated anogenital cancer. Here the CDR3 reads CASSLSARTSKEDTQYF. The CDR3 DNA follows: TGTGCCAGCAGTTTATCGGCCCGGACTAGCAAGGAAGATACGCAGTATTTT.